These 5 T cell receptor beta chains share one sample of origin, sequenced in a study of cytomegalovirus exposure and HLA in healthy donors. Both 60 Vbeta primers and 13 Jbeta primers went into the PCR. Some clones are missing from TCRdb's copy, which holds only in-frame ones; the method was immunoSEQ multiplex PCR. The table includes 170,000 or so clones, 80% to 85% detected once. Material for sequencing was PBMCs. The receptors come from a man aged 45-60 years in good health and CMV-seronegative.

Details on this clone: This is likely a read error, given that the CDR3 carries no conserved phenylalanine or tryptophan at its end. Because the CDR3's place on the DNA is in doubt, the DNA is left out and the CDR3 is given as listed by TCRdb. The V gene is TRBV27, the J gene TRBJ2-7; no check of the table's D call, TRBD2, against the DNA was made. CDR1 and CDR2 from the germline V gene are MNHEY and SMNVEV (reference sequence). Both ends counted, the CDR3 spans 12 residues. The CDR3 here is CASSFPEWGRTC.

This rearrangement joins TRBV11-2 to TRBJ2-7; TRBD2 matches 10 bases. The V segment lost 1 base and the J segment 2 bases; nucleotides outside the gene matches: 5. The germline V gene encodes CDR1 SGHAT and CDR2 FQNNGV. This CDR3 region has 16 residues. Written as DNA, the CDR3 is TGTGCCAGCAGCTTAGGCCTAGCGGGAGCAGCCTACGAGCAGTACTTC. Translation: CASSLGLAGAAYEQYF.

The chain has TRBV20-1 and TRBJ2-1; TRBD2 matches 7 bases. The length of the CDR3 is 11 residues. The ends lost 5 bases at V and 5 bases at J; junction bases unmatched: 0. Looked up from germline, CDR1 is DFQATT and CDR2 is SNEGSKA (reference sequence). The CDR3 loop is CSALADNEQFF. CDR3 in DNA: TGCAGTGCTCTAGCGGACAATGAGCAGTTCTTC.

The chain has TRBV19 and TRBJ1-1; D may be TRBD1 (5 bases). This CDR3 is built from 13 residues. CDR1 is LNHDA and CDR2 is SQIVND in the germline V gene (reference sequence). Deletions cut 7 bases from V and 1 base from J, with 10 bases between. The CDR3 sequence is CASTRTSNTEAFF. CDR3 sequence (DNA): TGTGCCAGTACTCGGACATCGAACACTGAAGCTTTCTTT.

The V gene is TRBV7-3, the J gene TRBJ2-2; 9 positions agree with TRBD1. The CDR3 loop spans 17 amino acids. V dropped 5 bases and J dropped 3; count of bases not matched to a gene: 10. Germline V gene sequence: CDR1 SGHTA, CDR2 FQGTGA. As DNA, the CDR3 is TGTGCCAGCAGCCCAAGTAGGGACAGGGTACACACCGGGGAGCTGTTTTTT. It codes for CASSPSRDRVHTGELFF.